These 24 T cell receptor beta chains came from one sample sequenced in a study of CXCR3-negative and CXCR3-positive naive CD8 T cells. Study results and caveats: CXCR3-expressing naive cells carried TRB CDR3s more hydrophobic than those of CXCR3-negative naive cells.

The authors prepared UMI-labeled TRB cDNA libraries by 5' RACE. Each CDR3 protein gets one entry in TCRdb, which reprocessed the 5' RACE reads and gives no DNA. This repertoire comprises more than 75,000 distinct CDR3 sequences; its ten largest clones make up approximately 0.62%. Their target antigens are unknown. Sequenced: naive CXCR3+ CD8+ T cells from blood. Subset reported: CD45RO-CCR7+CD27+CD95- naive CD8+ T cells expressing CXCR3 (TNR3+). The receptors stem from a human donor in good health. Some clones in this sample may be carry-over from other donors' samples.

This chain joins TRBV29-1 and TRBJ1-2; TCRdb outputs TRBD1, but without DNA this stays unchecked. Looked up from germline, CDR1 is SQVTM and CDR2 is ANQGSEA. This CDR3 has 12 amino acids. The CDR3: CSVGGTVYGYTF.

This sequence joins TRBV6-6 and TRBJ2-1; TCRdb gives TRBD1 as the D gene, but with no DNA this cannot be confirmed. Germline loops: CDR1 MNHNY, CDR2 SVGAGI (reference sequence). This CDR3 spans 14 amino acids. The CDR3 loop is CASSPRDRANEQFF.

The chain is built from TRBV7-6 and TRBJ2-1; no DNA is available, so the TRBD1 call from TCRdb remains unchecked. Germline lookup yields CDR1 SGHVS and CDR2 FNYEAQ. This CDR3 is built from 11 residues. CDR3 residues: CASSHGQEQFF.

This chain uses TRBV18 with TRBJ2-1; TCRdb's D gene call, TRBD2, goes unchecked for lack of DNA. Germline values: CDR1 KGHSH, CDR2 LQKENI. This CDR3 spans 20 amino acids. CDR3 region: CASSQLPGLAGLGPYNEQFF.

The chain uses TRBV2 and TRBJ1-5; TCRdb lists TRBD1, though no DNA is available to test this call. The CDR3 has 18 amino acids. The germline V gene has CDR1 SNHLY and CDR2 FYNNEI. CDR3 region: CASSGGQGVAYSNQPQHF.

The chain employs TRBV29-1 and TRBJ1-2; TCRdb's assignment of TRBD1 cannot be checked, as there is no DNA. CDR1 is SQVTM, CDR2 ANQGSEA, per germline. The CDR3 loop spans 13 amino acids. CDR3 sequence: CSVEDRDDYGYTF.

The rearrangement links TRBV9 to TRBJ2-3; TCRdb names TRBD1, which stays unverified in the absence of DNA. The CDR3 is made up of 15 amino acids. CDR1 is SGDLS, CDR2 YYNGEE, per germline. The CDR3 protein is CASSQVWGQADTQYF.

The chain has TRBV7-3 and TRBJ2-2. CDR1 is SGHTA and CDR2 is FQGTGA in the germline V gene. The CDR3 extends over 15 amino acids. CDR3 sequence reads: CASSLYVRHNGELFF.

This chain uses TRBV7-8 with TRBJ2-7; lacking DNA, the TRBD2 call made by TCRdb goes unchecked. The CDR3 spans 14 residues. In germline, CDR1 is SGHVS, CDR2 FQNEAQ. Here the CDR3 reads CASRLNGLNYEQYF.

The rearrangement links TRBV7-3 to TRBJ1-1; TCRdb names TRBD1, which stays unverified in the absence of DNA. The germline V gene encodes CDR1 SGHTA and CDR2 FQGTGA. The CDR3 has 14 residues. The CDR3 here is CASSLLPGDGAAFF.

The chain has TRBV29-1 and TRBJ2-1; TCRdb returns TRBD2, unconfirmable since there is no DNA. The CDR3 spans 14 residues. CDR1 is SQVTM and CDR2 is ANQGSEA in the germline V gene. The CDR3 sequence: CSAAGLGTYNEQFF.

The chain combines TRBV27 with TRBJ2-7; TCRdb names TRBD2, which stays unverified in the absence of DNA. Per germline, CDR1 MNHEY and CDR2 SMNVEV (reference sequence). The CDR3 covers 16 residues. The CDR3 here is CASREGMGLALDEQYF.

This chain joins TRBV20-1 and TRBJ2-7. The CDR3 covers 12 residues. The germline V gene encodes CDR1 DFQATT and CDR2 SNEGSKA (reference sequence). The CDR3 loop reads CSARTPYYEQYF.

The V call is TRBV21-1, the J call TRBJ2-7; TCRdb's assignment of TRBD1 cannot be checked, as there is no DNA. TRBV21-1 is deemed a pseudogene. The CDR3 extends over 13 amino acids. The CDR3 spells CASNDRFVYEQYF.

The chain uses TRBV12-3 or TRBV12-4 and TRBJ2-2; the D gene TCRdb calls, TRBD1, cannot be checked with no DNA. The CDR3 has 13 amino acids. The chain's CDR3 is CASSVGQLGELFF.

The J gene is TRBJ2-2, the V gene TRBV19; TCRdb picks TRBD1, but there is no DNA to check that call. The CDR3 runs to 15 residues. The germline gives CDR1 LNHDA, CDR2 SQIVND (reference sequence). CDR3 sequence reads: CPSSLTRGNTGELFF.

The CDR3 loop is CAISDSLAPSDTQYF. The chain joins TRBV10-3 to TRBJ2-3; TCRdb indicates TRBD1, and absent DNA this call remains unverified. The CDR3 extends over 15 amino acids. CDR1 is ENHRY and CDR2 is SYGVKD in the germline V gene.

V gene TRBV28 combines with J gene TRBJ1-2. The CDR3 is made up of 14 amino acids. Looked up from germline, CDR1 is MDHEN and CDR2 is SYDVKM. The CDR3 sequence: CASSLRGYLYGYTF.

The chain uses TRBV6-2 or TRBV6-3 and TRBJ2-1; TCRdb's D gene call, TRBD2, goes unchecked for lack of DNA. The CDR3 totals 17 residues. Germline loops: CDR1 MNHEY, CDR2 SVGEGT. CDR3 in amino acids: CASSYSRDYQNVNEQFF.

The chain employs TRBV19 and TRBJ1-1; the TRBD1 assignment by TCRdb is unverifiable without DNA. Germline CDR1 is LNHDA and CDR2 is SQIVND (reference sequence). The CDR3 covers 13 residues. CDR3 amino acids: CASTLQGVTEAFF.

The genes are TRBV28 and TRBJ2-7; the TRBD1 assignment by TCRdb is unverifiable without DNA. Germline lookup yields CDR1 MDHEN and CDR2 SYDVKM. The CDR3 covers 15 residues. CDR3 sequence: CASSPGPSFRYEQYF.

The CDR3 region is CASTLGDRSNTGELFF. The chain is built from TRBV7-8 and TRBJ2-2; without DNA, the TCRdb call of TRBD1 cannot be checked. Per germline, CDR1 SGHVS and CDR2 FQNEAQ. This CDR3 is 16 amino acids long.

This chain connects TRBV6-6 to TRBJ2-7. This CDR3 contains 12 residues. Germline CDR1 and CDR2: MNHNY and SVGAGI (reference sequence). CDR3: CASSYSIDEQHF.

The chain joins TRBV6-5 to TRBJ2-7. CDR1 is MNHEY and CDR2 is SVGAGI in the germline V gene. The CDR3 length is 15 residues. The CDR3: CASSYSQDGFGEQYF.